These 19 T cell receptor beta chains came from one sample sequenced in a study of OX40 agonist ivuxolimab in advanced cancers. Only in-frame clones appear in the TCRdb table, and some are missing; sequencing was by immunoSEQ multiplex PCR. Of tens of thousands of clones in the sample, roughly 90% were seen once. Here the sequenced sample was CD4+ or CD8+ T cells sorted from blood, taken in a trial of the OX40 agonist ivuxolimab. These receptors were collected from an adult with an advanced solid tumor such as melanoma, head and neck, liver or kidney cancer.

The chain employs TRBV2 and TRBJ2-2, with D unresolved. The V end lost 8 bases, the J end lost 2 bases, and 6 bases lay between the germline ends. CDR1 SNHLY and CDR2 FYNNEI come from the germline V gene. The CDR3 runs 12 residues. This CDR3 reads CASVQNTGELFF. Written as DNA, the CDR3 is TGTGCCAGCGTCCAAAACACCGGGGAGCTGTTTTTT.

The chain is built from TRBV19 and TRBJ1-2; D gene unclear. Trimming shortened V by 1 base and J by 0 bases, and 9 bases separated the two germline ends. Germline assignment: CDR1 LNHDA and CDR2 SQIVND (reference sequence). The CDR3 contains 15 residues. CDR3 region: CASSIVGNTNYGYTF. CDR3 nucleotides: TGTGCCAGTAGTATAGTAGGAAACACTAACTATGGCTACACCTTC. Full variable domain (rest looked up from reference TRBV19 and TRBJ1-2): DGGITQSPKYLFRKEGQNVTLSCEQNLNHDAMYWYRQDPGQGLRLIYYSQIVNDFQKGDIAEGYSVSREKKESFPLTVTSAQKNPTAFYLCASSIVGNTNYGYTFGSGTRLTVV.

The chain recombines TRBV10-2 with TRBJ2-2, with TRBD2 identical over 7 bases. Trimming cost V 5 bases and J 0 bases; bases outside gene matches: 12. The CDR3 extends over 18 amino acids. The V gene's germline CDR1 is WSHSY and CDR2 SAAADI. CDR3 DNA: TGCGCCAGCAGTTCCGGGGTAGGCGGGGGAGCGAACACCGGGGAGCTGTTTTTT. Translation: CASSSGVGGGANTGELFF.

This chain links TRBV7-8 with TRBJ2-2; D gene uncertain. CDR1 SGHVS and CDR2 FQNEAQ come from the germline V gene. V lost 0 bases and J 3 bases, leaving 11 bases between the germline ends. CDR3 length: 16 residues. CDR3 sequence reads: CASSLAGLQDTGELFF. The CDR3 coding sequence is TGTGCCAGCAGCTTAGCAGGCCTCCAAGACACCGGGGAGCTGTTTTTT. Together with reference TRBV7-8 and TRBJ2-2, the CDR3 gives the full variable domain: GAGVSQSPRYKVAKRGQDVALRCDPISGHVSLFWYQQALGQGPEFLTYFQNEAQLDKSGLPSDRFFAERPEGSVSTLKIQRTQQEDSAVYLCASSLAGLQDTGELFFGEGSRLTVL.

The chain employs TRBV13 and TRBJ1-4; D remains unclear. The CDR3 totals 13 residues. Germline-derived CDR1 and CDR2 are PRHDT and FYEKMQ (reference sequence). Deletions cut 3 bases from V and 5 bases from J, with 7 bases between. This chain's CDR3 is CASSFTLNEKLFF. CDR3 in DNA: TGTGCCAGCAGCTTCACCTTGAATGAAAAACTGTTTTTT.

V is TRBV28 and J is TRBJ2-7, with a tentative D call TRBD2 (6 bases). Germline V gene lookup returns CDR1 MDHEN and CDR2 SYDVKM. Trimming pared 3 bases from V and 3 bases from J, leaving 15 bases between. This CDR3 spans 15 amino acids. CDR3: CASSFRGRENYEQYF. The CDR3 bases are TGTGCCAGCAGTTTCCGTGGGCGGGAAAACTACGAGCAGTACTTC.

The rearrangement joins TRBV28 to TRBJ1-5; D is uncertain. Per the germline V gene, CDR1 is MDHEN and CDR2 is SYDVKM. The CDR3 has 14 amino acids. Trimming pared 4 bases from V and 1 base from J, leaving 8 bases between. For the CDR3, the DNA is TGTGCCAGCAGTTCCCCCAGCAGCAATCAGCCCCAGCATTTT. Translation gives CASSSPSSNQPQHF. Full variable domain (remainder filled in from reference TRBV28 and TRBJ1-5): DVKVTQSSRYLVKRTGEKVFLECVQDMDHENMFWYRQDPGLGLRLIYFSYDVKMKEKGDIPEGYSVSREKKERFSLILESASTNQTSMYLCASSSPSSNQPQHFGDGTRLSIL.

CDR3 in DNA: TGTGCTAGTGGTTTAACAGGGGGGGTTGTGAACACCATATATTTT. Its translation: CASGLTGGVVNTIYF. The chain carries TRBV12-5 and TRBJ1-3, with 8 nucleotides matching TRBD1. CDR3 length: 15 amino acids. The junction had 8 bases not matched to a gene; V was cut back by 3 bases and J by 7 bases. Germline V gives CDR1 LGHNT, CDR2 FRNRAP.

The CDR3 protein is CARSMTGGPYEQYF. The CDR3 coding sequence is TGTGCCCGGTCTATGACAGGGGGCCCCTACGAGCAGTACTTC. V is TRBV30 and J is TRBJ2-7; 10 bases agree with TRBD1. With V trimmed by 8 bases and J by 2 bases, 9 bases remained unmatched. The CDR3 totals 14 residues. The germline CDR1 and CDR2 sequences are GTSNPN and SVGIG (reference sequence).

J is TRBJ1-3 and V is TRBV18, with 7 bases that match TRBD1. Germline values: CDR1 KGHSH, CDR2 LQKENI. The CDR3 loop spans 14 amino acids. With V trimmed by 2 bases and J by 6 bases, 4 bases remained unmatched. The CDR3 protein is CASSPETGKNTIYF. Written as DNA, the CDR3 is TGTGCCAGCTCACCAGAGACAGGGAAAAACACCATATATTTT. The variable domain in full, completed from reference TRBV18 and TRBJ1-3, reads NAGVMQNPRHLVRRRGQEARLRCSPMKGHSHVYWYRQLPEEGLKFMVYLQKENIIDESGMPKERFSAEFPKEGPSILRIQQVVRGDSAAYFCASSPETGKNTIYFGEGSWLTVV.

This clone has only one observation. The CDR3 spells CASRQSSTGTGGSGELFF. DNA of the CDR3: TGTGCCAGCCGTCAATCCTCCACCGGGACAGGGGGATCCGGGGAGCTGTTTTTT. The chain joins TRBV7-9 to TRBJ2-2; 11 bases align to TRBD1. CDR3 length equals 18 residues. The trim removed 8 bases at V and 6 bases at J, leaving 17 bases unmatched. The germline CDR1 and CDR2 sequences are SEHNR and FQNEAQ (reference sequence).

This chain joins TRBV5-6 and TRBJ2-7; no definite D call. The V and J ends lost 0 bases and 0 bases respectively, with 4 bases between them. CDR3 length: 13 residues. Germline assignment: CDR1 SGHDT and CDR2 YYEEEE. CDR3 residues: CASSLDPSYEQYF. The CDR3 coding sequence is TGTGCCAGCAGCTTGGACCCCTCCTACGAGCAGTACTTC.

V is TRBV29-1 and J is TRBJ1-1; D not certain. Per germline, CDR1 SQVTM and CDR2 ANQGSEA. The CDR3 contains 13 residues. The V gene lost 7 bases and the J gene lost 1 base, with 13 bases spanning the gap. As DNA, the CDR3 is TGCAGCGCCGTAGAGGGCGGGAACACTGAAGCTTTCTTT. Protein sequence: CSAVEGGNTEAFF.

V and J are TRBV9 and TRBJ1-6, with D possibly TRBD1 on 5 matching bases. Per the germline V gene, CDR1 is SGDLS and CDR2 is YYNGEE. The CDR3 consists of 15 residues. Trimming left V 0 bases short and J 7 bases short, with 11 bases between. The chain's CDR3 is CASSVETGGNSPLHF. Here the CDR3 DNA reads TGTGCCAGCAGCGTAGAAACAGGAGGGAATTCACCCCTCCACTTT. The full variable domain, its missing parts supplied by reference TRBV9 and TRBJ1-6, is DSGVTQTPKHLITATGQRVTLRCSPRSGDLSVYWYQQSLDQGLQFLIQYYNGEERAKGNILERFSAQQFPDLHSELNLSSLELGDSALYFCASSVETGGNSPLHFGNGTRLTVT.

The J gene is TRBJ2-3, the V gene TRBV7-9; the D call may be TRBD1 or TRBD2 (5 bases each). With 5 bases removed from V and 1 base from J, the gap between germline ends came to 19 bases. The germline CDR1 and CDR2 sequences are SEHNR and FQNEAQ (reference sequence). CDR3 size: 17 residues. The CDR3 region has the DNA TGTGCCAGCAGCCCATTACCGGGACGAAAAGGCACAGATACGCAGTATTTT. It codes for CASSPLPGRKGTDTQYF. Using reference TRBV7-9 and TRBJ2-3 for the parts outside the CDR3, the full variable domain is DTGVSQNPRHKITKRGQNVTFRCDPISEHNRLYWYRQTLGQGPEFLTYFQNEAQLEKSRLLSDRFSAERPKGSFSTLEIQRTEQGDSAMYLCASSPLPGRKGTDTQYFGPGTRLTVL.

The chain links TRBV28 to TRBJ1-2, with TRBD1 matching 10 bases. Trimming cost V 3 bases and J 9 bases; bases outside gene matches: 4. Germline CDR1 is MDHEN and CDR2 is SYDVKM. This CDR3 comprises 13 residues. The CDR3 region has the DNA TGTGCCAGCAGTTTTCAGACAGGGGGCAGCTACACCTTC. Its protein product is CASSFQTGGSYTF.

This chain links TRBV27 with TRBJ2-7, with 7 bases lining up with TRBD1. Trimming took 3 bases from V and 6 from J; bases not matched to a gene: 5. CDR1 and CDR2 from the germline V gene are MNHEY and SMNVEV (reference sequence). The CDR3 is 13 amino acids. The CDR3 sequence: CASSLDRWSEQYF. In DNA form, the CDR3 reads TGTGCCAGCAGTTTGGACAGGTGGAGCGAGCAGTACTTC.

The chain employs TRBV19 and TRBJ2-1; no reliable D call. The germline V and J ends were trimmed by 6 bases and 0 bases, with 15 bases remaining between them. The CDR3 extends over 16 amino acids. Per the germline V gene, CDR1 is LNHDA and CDR2 is SQIVND (reference sequence). The DNA for the CDR3 is TGTGCCAGTAGGCGAAGGGCCGTGAGCTCCTACAATGAGCAGTTCTTC. This sequence encodes CASRRRAVSSYNEQFF.

This clone occurred once. This rearrangement joins TRBV18 to TRBJ1-4, with unresolved D. V was cut by 2 bases and J by 6 bases, with 4 bases left in between. The germline gives CDR1 KGHSH, CDR2 LQKENI. The CDR3 loop spans 12 amino acids. The CDR3 spells CASSPNDEKLFF. The CDR3 DNA reads as TGTGCCAGCTCACCAAACGATGAAAAACTGTTTTTT.